This T cell receptor (beta chain) was sequenced in a study of immune evolution from preneoplasia to lung adenocarcinoma. This CDR3 region has 15 residues. CDR1 and CDR2 (germline): LNHDA, SQIVND (reference sequence). With regard to this clone: The junction and the germline gene differ at one end; a read error may be behind it.

Repertoires were generated with immunoSEQ multiplex PCR, while TCRdb's copy carries only in-frame clones and drops some. Among 11,000 to 15,000 clones listed, approximately 78% were seen once. Specimen: FFPE minimally invasive lung adenocarcinoma tissue. This clonotype was obtained from a person in their 70s with lung adenocarcinoma. The J gene is TRBJ1-5, the V gene TRBV19, with TRBD1 matching 9 bases. CDR3 residues: CASRSGTGPNQSQHF. The CDR3 DNA follows: TGTGCCAGTAGGTCCGGGACAGGGCCAAATCAGTCCCAGCATTTT.